This TCR beta chain was retrieved from a study of blood T cells in healthy people across ages. A word on this clonotype: Its antigen is currently unknown.

General study results and limits: PBMCs left unsorted prevented a conclusive naive versus antigen-experienced comparison. Observed TCR beta diversity showed a strong correlation with the percentage of naive T cells as measured by flow cytometry.

The germline CDR1 and CDR2 sequences are SGHTA and FQGNSA. Trimming took 0 bases from V and 4 from J, leaving 9 bases between them. CDR3 length equals 14 residues. Combining a sample-barcoded 5' primer with a J-beta primer mix, a second PCR ran for roughly 7 to 12 cycles. MiXCR was run by TCRdb on the 5' RACE reads, yielding one entry per CDR3 protein. The data contain about 680,000 distinct CDR3 sequences, 49% of them singletons. This receptor was identified in a woman aged 60 to 75 in good health. The sequencing input was blood. This chain connects TRBV7-2 to TRBJ2-5, with D possibly matching TRBD1 (6 bases). The CDR3 region has the DNA TGTGCCAGCAGCTTAGCCCTACAGGGAGAGACCCAGTACTTC. Protein: CASSLALQGETQYF.